These T cell receptor beta chains were read from a single sample in a study of cytomegalovirus exposure and HLA in healthy donors. Some clones are missing from TCRdb's copy, which holds only in-frame ones; the method was immunoSEQ multiplex PCR. The sample carries some 130,000 clones, about 66% recorded once. The material sequenced was PBMCs. These receptors were obtained from a man under 40 in good health and CMV-seropositive. Each CDR3 is given with its conserved first and last residue. Each record gives: D gene, V gene, J gene, clone size, CDR3 protein, CDR3 DNA. A D gene is named only where the DNA matches it firmly. Size values are once, few and many counts, or a class for expanded clones, and some rows have none.

-,TRBV10-2,TRBJ1-5,once,CASSVSSNQPQHF,TGCGCCAGCAGTGTTAGCTCGAATCAGCCCCAGCATTTT
TRBD1,TRBV27,TRBJ2-2,-,CASSRQGRISGELFF,TGTGCCAGCAGTAGACAGGGGAGGATATCCGGGGAGCTGTTTTTT
TRBD2,TRBV9,TRBJ2-5,once,CASSLSPGQGRLAGGQETQYF,TGTGCCAGCAGCTTAAGCCCGGGACAGGGAAGGCTAGCGGGAGGGCAAGAGACCCAGTACTTC
-,TRBV7-9,TRBJ2-3,-,CASSPGSLRTDTQYF,TGTGCCAGCAGCCCGGGGTCGCTTCGCACAGATACGCAGTATTTT
-,TRBV5-6,TRBJ2-7,-,CASSFGPEQYF,TGTGCCAGCAGCTTTGGGCCCGAGCAGTACTTC
-,TRBV28,TRBJ1-2,-,CASSFLAGFYGYTF,TGTGCCAGCAGTTTTTTGGCGGGGTTTTATGGCTACACCTTC
-,TRBV10-3,TRBJ1-1,-,CAISGTVNTEAFF,TGTGCCATCAGTGGGACAGTGAACACTGAAGCTTTCTTT
TRBD2,TRBV7-9,TRBJ2-1,-,CASSLSLAGEGVEQFF,TGTGCCAGCAGCTTGTCTCTAGCGGGAGAAGGGGTTGAGCAGTTCTTC
-,TRBV6-4,TRBJ1-5,few,CASSAGQGNQPQHF,TGTGCCAGCTCGGCAGGGCAGGGCAATCAGCCCCAGCATTTT
-,TRBV7-8,TRBJ2-1,-,CASSLLTRDEQFF,TGTGCCAGCAGCTTACTCACGAGGGATGAGCAGTTCTTC
TRBD2,TRBV6-1,TRBJ2-1,-,CASRGGLAGNNEQFF,TGTGCCAGCAGGGGAGGACTAGCGGGAAACAATGAGCAGTTCTTC
TRBD1,TRBV5-1,TRBJ2-7,-,CASSQPGQGRYEQYF,TGCGCCAGCAGCCAGCCGGGACAGGGGAGGTACGAGCAGTACTTC
-,TRBV5-4,TRBJ2-1,few,CASIPGGTGHNEQFF,TGTGCCAGCATCCCGGGGGGCACAGGTCACAATGAGCAGTTCTTC
-,TRBV11-1,TRBJ2-1,-,CASSLSLYNEQFF,TGTGCCAGCAGCTTATCCCTCTACAATGAGCAGTTCTTC
TRBD2,TRBV6-5,TRBJ2-1,few,CASSMGLAGYNEQFF,TGTGCCAGCAGCATGGGACTAGCGGGCTACAATGAGCAGTTCTTC
-,TRBV6-1,TRBJ2-3,-,CASSEAGITDTQYF,TGTGCCAGCAGTGAAGCGGGCATCACAGATACGCAGTATTTT
TRBD1,TRBV28,TRBJ1-5,-,CASSPLDRDNQPQHF,TGTGCCAGCAGTCCCCTGGACAGGGACAATCAGCCCCAGCATTTT
-,TRBV5-4,TRBJ1-2,once,CASSLVGSGAYGYTF,TGTGCCAGCAGCTTGGTGGGTTCAGGGGCCTATGGCTACACCTTC
-,TRBV6-1,TRBJ2-7,-,CASSEGLIYEQYF,TGTGCCAGCAGTGAGGGCTTGATCTACGAGCAGTACTTC
-,TRBV6-5,TRBJ1-3,-,CASSYSQTRNTIYF,TGTGCCAGCAGTTACTCGCAGACAAGAAACACCATATATTTT
TRBD2,TRBV28,TRBJ2-7,-,CASSLPFGASGRRYYYYEQYF,TGTGCCAGCAGTTTACCCTTCGGGGCTAGCGGGAGGAGGTACTACTACTACGAGCAGTACTTC
TRBD1,TRBV27,TRBJ1-2,-,CASSSRLNRGGYTF,TGTGCCAGCAGTTCTCGTTTGAACAGGGGCGGCTACACCTTC
-,TRBV9,TRBJ2-1,-,CASSERTGYNEQFF,TGTGCCAGCAGCGAGCGGACGGGGTACAATGAGCAGTTCTTC
-,TRBV7-9,TRBJ2-7,-,CASSPPHYYEQYF,TGTGCCAGCAGCCCCCCCCACTACTACGAGCAGTACTTC
TRBD2,TRBV6-5,TRBJ2-7,-,CASSYATSGIYEQYF,TGTGCCAGCAGTTACGCGACTAGCGGGATCTACGAGCAGTACTTC
TRBD1,TRBV5-6,TRBJ1-1,-,CASSLAFQGEAMNTEAFF,TGTGCCAGCAGCTTGGCCTTTCAGGGGGAGGCCATGAACACTGAAGCTTTCTTT
-,TRBV19,TRBJ2-7,few,CASSKVNPSEQYF,TGTGCCAGTAGTAAAGTTAACCCGAGCGAGCAGTACTTC
TRBD2,TRBV18,TRBJ2-7,-,CASSPGPGLAGGYEQYF,TGTGCCAGCTCACCAGGTCCGGGACTAGCGGGAGGGTACGAGCAGTACTTC
-,TRBV2,TRBJ1-2,-,CASGPKMAGYTF,TGTGCCAGCGGGCCAAAAATGGCTGGCTACACCTTC
-,TRBV4-3,TRBJ2-7,-,CASSQDRIRRVSYEQYF,TGCGCCAGCAGCCAAGATCGTATCCGGCGGGTCTCCTACGAGCAGTACTTC
-,TRBV5-1,TRBJ2-2,-,CASSLAPQMVAGELFF,TGCGCCAGCAGCTTGGCGCCCCAGATGGTCGCCGGGGAGCTGTTTTTT
-,TRBV2,TRBJ1-1,-,CASSGTGGFNTEAFF,TGTGCCAGCAGTGGGACGGGGGGGTTTAACACTGAAGCTTTCTTT
-,TRBV9,TRBJ1-1,-,CASSPSPRGGNTEAFF,TGTGCCAGCAGCCCCTCACCCCGGGGGGGAAACACTGAAGCTTTCTTT
-,TRBV18,TRBJ1-3,-,CASSEYDQGLGNTIYF,TGTGCCAGCTCAGAGTACGACCAGGGGCTTGGAAACACCATATATTTT
TRBD2,TRBV5-6,TRBJ2-1,few,CASSLGLAGGPYYNEQFF,TGTGCCAGCAGCTTGGGACTAGCGGGAGGGCCTTACTACAATGAGCAGTTCTTC
TRBD2,TRBV7-3,TRBJ2-2,-,CASSRTSSLTGELFF,TGTGCCAGCAGCAGGACTAGCTCCCTGACCGGGGAGCTGTTTTTT
-,TRBV6-1,TRBJ1-5,-,CASSALSGLPQHF,TGTGCCAGCAGTGCCTTGAGCGGGTTGCCCCAGCATTTT
-,TRBV27,TRBJ1-6,-,CASSLAGYSPLHF,TGTGCCAGCAGTTTAGCGGGGTATTCACCCCTCCACTTT
TRBD2,TRBV4-3,TRBJ2-3,-,CASSQDLLREVADTQYF,TGCGCCAGCAGCCAGGACCTCTTGCGGGAGGTGGCAGATACGCAGTATTTT
TRBD1,TRBV15,TRBJ2-5,few,CATSRVGQGEETQYF,TGTGCCACCAGCAGAGTCGGACAGGGTGAAGAGACCCAGTACTTC
-,TRBV6-5,TRBJ2-2,-,CASRFPRGRPGELFF,TGTGCCAGCAGGTTCCCGCGGGGGCGTCCCGGGGAGCTGTTTTTT
TRBD1,TRBV27,TRBJ1-1,-,CASSLSGQGPNTEAFF,TGTGCCAGCAGTTTATCGGGACAGGGCCCCAACACTGAAGCTTTCTTT